The 10 T cell receptor beta chains presented below share a single source sample, sequenced in a study of Ad26.COV2.S vaccination and SARS-CoV-2 variants (dated by TCRdb to about 2021). This specimen's treatment or condition label, per the study, means: 19 received Ad26.COV2.S at low or high dose, single or two shots; about 5 received placebo; per-sample allocation not given. For vaccine and placebo recipients, repertoires were sequenced using samples collected on day 63 after the first injection. Library preparation used the immunoSEQ multiplex PCR assay. The table was pulled from immuneACCESS by TCRdb, which kept in-frame rearrangements only. Such tables lose some clones; where checked, under half of the loss comes from unresolved V genes, and the rest has no known cause. The sample table holds around 270,000 clones, of which roughly 87% were seen once. The top ten hold about 2.8% of the sample.

The material sequenced was peripheral blood, taken in a trial of Ad26.COV2.S vaccine versus placebo. These receptors all come from a person aged 18-60 years who received the Ad26.COV2.S COVID-19 vaccine or a placebo.

This chain links TRBV7-2 with TRBJ2-5; TRBD2 matches at 7 bases. Germline V gives CDR1 SGHTA, CDR2 FQGNSA. Germline trimming cut 0 bases from V and 2 bases from J; bases unmatched to any gene: 9. The CDR3 length is 17 residues. The CDR3 loop reads CASSLASLAVRQETQYF. The CDR3, as DNA: TGTGCCAGCAGCTTAGCGAGCCTAGCGGTTAGACAAGAGACCCAGTACTTC.

The gene calls are TRBV5-1 and TRBJ2-5; TRBD1 matches 12 bases. V lost 4 bases, J lost 4 bases, and 2 bases stayed unmatched. Germline lookup yields CDR1 SGHRS and CDR2 YFSETQ. This CDR3 has 14 amino acids. This CDR3 is CASSRGQGAETQYF. The CDR3 coding sequence is TGCGCCAGCAGCCGGGGACAGGGGGCAGAGACCCAGTACTTC.

This chain connects TRBV9 to TRBJ2-1; 8 nucleotides match TRBD1. The CDR3 spans 18 residues. Losses at the gene ends were 3 bases for V and 1 base for J; bases not matched to a gene: 12. Germline CDR1 SGDLS, CDR2 YYNGEE. The CDR3 DNA is TGTGCCAGCAGCGCCCCAACGGAACAGGGGGAGTCCTACAATGAGCAGTTCTTC. Its translation is CASSAPTEQGESYNEQFF.

The chain employs TRBV20-1 and TRBJ2-7; no clear D gene. Trimming stripped 3 bases from V and 3 bases from J, with 12 bases between. This CDR3 region has 13 residues. Germline CDR1 is DFQATT and CDR2 is SNEGSKA (reference sequence). CDR3 residues: CSASLSGLYEQYV. DNA of the CDR3: TGCAGTGCTAGTCTTTCGGGTCTCTACGAGCAGTACGTC.

The chain has TRBV5-1 and TRBJ2-7; 9 bases line up with TRBD1. The germline V gene has CDR1 SGHRS and CDR2 YFSETQ. This CDR3 spans 13 amino acids. Trimming at V came to 9 bases and at J to 6 bases, leaving 10 bases not matched to a gene. CDR3 DNA sequence: TGCGCCACCGGATGGGGACAGGGTGCCGAGCAGTACTTC. It is translated as CATGWGQGAEQYF. The variable domain in full, with the rest retrieved from reference TRBV5-1 and TRBJ2-7, is KAGVTQTPRYLIKTRGQQVTLSCSPISGHRSVSWYQQTPGQGLQFLFEYFSETQRNKGNFPGRFSGRQFSNSRSEMNVSTLELGDSALYLCATGWGQGAEQYFGPGTRLTVT.

V usage is TRBV14 and J usage is TRBJ2-3, with 7 bases aligning to TRBD1. This CDR3 contains 17 residues. The junction had 9 bases not matched to a gene; V was cut back by 2 bases and J by 1 base. From germline, CDR1 is SGHDN and CDR2 FVKESK. This CDR3 is CASSQRGGSRGTDTQYF. For the CDR3, the DNA is TGTGCCAGCAGCCAAAGAGGGGGCAGTCGGGGCACAGATACGCAGTATTTT.

V is TRBV6-5 and J is TRBJ1-3, with 9 bases matching TRBD1. Germline V CDR1 and CDR2: MNHEY, SVGAGI. The CDR3 spans 14 residues. V lost 7 bases and J lost 3; bases outside the gene matches: 4. The CDR3 region is CASNEDRGGNTIYF. The CDR3 DNA is TGTGCCAGCAACGAGGACAGGGGTGGAAACACCATATATTTT.

V and J are TRBV9 and TRBJ2-7; no reliable D call. Germline-derived CDR1 and CDR2 are SGDLS and YYNGEE. This CDR3 spans 14 amino acids. V was clipped by 0 bases and J by 0 bases, with 7 bases between them. In DNA form, the CDR3 reads TGTGCCAGCAGCGTAGGGCCTGACTCCTACGAGCAGTACGTC. Amino acids: CASSVGPDSYEQYV.

This sequence joins TRBV20-1 and TRBJ2-1; D uncertain. V lost 0 bases to trimming and J lost 14 bases, with 11 bases between them. The CDR3 contains 11 residues. Germline CDR1 reads DFQATT; CDR2 reads SNEGSKA (reference sequence). The CDR3 protein is CSARDASSEFF. The DNA of the CDR3 is TGCAGTGCTAGAGACGCGTCGTCGGAGTTCTTC.

V and J are TRBV15 and TRBJ1-1; D is unresolved. Germline V CDR1 and CDR2: LNHNV, YYDKDF (reference sequence). CDR3 length: 13 residues. V was trimmed by 8 bases and J by 2 bases, leaving 12 bases between them. In DNA, the CDR3 is TGTGCCACCTCCTTGGAGGGAAACACTGAAGCTTTCTTT. Translated: CATSLEGNTEAFF.